This TCR beta chain was obtained from a study of blood T cells in healthy people across ages. The overall study: T cells yielded about one barcoded beta molecule per two cells through template switching.

This clonotype has a count of ten or more. Donors gave approximately 9.9 milliliters of peripheral blood apiece. Per-sample yields of isolated PBMCs were at least 7 million. Primers used in a second PCR of roughly 7 to 12 cycles were a sample-barcoded 5' primer and a J-beta primer mix. TCRdb re-called the 5' RACE reads with MiXCR, one entry per CDR3 protein. Found here are over 600,000 distinct CDR3 sequences, 46% of them singletons; the top ten hold roughly 18%. This clonotype was sampled from an elderly man in good health. The sample consisted of blood.

Written as DNA, the CDR3 is TGTGCCAGCAGAACAGGGGTACACGAGCAGTACTTC. Protein: CASRTGVHEQYF. The chain joins TRBV6-1 to TRBJ2-5; TRBD1 matches at 7 bases. The end of the DNA aligns better with TRBJ2-7, so the J call may be wrong. Germline CDR1 is MNHNS and CDR2 is SASEGT. The CDR3 loop spans 12 amino acids.